The 29 T cell receptor beta chains in this list originate from one sample, sequenced in a study of Graves' ophthalmopathy and Graves' hyperthyroidism. Amplification of TCR beta CDR3 regions used RNA transcripts. An opening RT-PCR round employed HTBI primers and preceded a second-round multiplex PCR. From the multiplex PCR reads, TCRdb called clonotypes with MiXCR, one entry per CDR3 protein. The data show around 600,000 distinct CDR3 sequences, with about two fifths seen just once and 3.3% held by the top ten. The sample consisted of peripheral blood. The receptors originated from an adult man with Graves' ophthalmopathy.

Regarding this clonotype: This sequence may be a read error, since a much larger clone differs from it by one base. The chain uses TRBV9 and TRBJ1-1, with 7 bases aligning to TRBD1. The CDR3 has 14 residues. The germline CDR1 and CDR2 sequences are SGDLS and YYNGEE. The CDR3 reads CAISPGGGATEAFF. CDR3 nucleotides: TGTGCCATCAGCCCAGGGGGGGGGGCCACTGAAGCTTTCTTT.

In this sample, this clonotype turned up many times. At one end, the junction sequence differs from germline, possibly due to a read error. The chain has TRBV10-3 and TRBJ1-5; D not certain. The germline V gene has CDR1 ENHRY and CDR2 SYGVKD. This CDR3 contains 15 residues. Here the CDR3 reads CASSERSSGNQPQHF. Here the CDR3 DNA reads TGTGCCAGCAGTGAACGGAGTTCGGGCAATCAGCCCCAGCATTTT.

The V and J genes are TRBV6-6 and TRBJ1-1; a possible D gene is TRBD1 (5 bases). V lost 5 bases and J 6 bases, leaving 19 bases between the germline ends. The CDR3 is 15 amino acids. Per germline, CDR1 MNHNY and CDR2 SVGAGI (reference sequence). CDR3 nucleotides: TGTGCCAGCAGTGAAGGAGCTGGGGGGTGGGCTGAAGCTTTCTTT. Translation: CASSEGAGGWAEAFF.

A note on this clonotype: A read error may explain this, as a much larger clone is one base away. V gene TRBV12-3 or TRBV12-4 combines with J gene TRBJ1-2; TRBD1 matches 7 bases. The ends lost 4 bases at V and 6 bases at J; junction bases unmatched: 14. The CDR3 contains 16 residues. The CDR3 reads CASSSRGTGQSNGYTF. In DNA, the CDR3 is TGTGCCAGCAGTTCCCGGGGTACGGGACAGTCCAATGGCTACACCTTC.

This rearrangement joins TRBV7-9 to TRBJ2-6; 9 bases are a match to TRBD1. The CDR3 is 16 residues long. CDR1 and CDR2 from the germline V gene are SEHNR and FQNEAQ (reference sequence). After removal of 5 bases from V and 3 bases from J, the junction contained 5 bases not matched to a gene. Written as DNA, the CDR3 is TGTGCCAGCAGCGCCCCGGGACAGGGTGGGGCCAACGTCCTGACTTTC. Protein: CASSAPGQGGANVLTF.

This clonotype was recorded many times. J is TRBJ1-6 and V is TRBV19, with D perhaps matching TRBD1 (6 bases). The CDR3 consists of 15 residues. CDR1 is LNHDA and CDR2 is SQIVND in the germline V gene (reference sequence). Trimming removed 4 bases from V and 5 bases from J, with 12 bases in between. The DNA of the CDR3 is TGTGCCAGTAGTAGGCGGACAGAGAATAATTCACCCCTCCACTTT. It codes for CASSRRTENNSPLHF. Filled out from reference TRBV19 and TRBJ1-6, the complete variable domain reads DGGITQSPKYLFRKEGQNVTLSCEQNLNHDAMYWYRQDPGQGLRLIYYSQIVNDFQKGDIAEGYSVSREKKESFPLTVTSAQKNPTAFYLCASSRRTENNSPLHFGNGTRLTVT.

J is TRBJ2-6 and V is TRBV7-8; weak D call: TRBD2 (5 bases). This CDR3 is 15 amino acids long. Germline V gene data show CDR1 as SGHVS and CDR2 as FQNEAQ. V was trimmed by 4 bases and J by 4 bases, leaving 11 bases between them. CDR3 sequence: CASSYAGAGANVLTF. CDR3 sequence (DNA): TGTGCCAGCAGCTATGCGGGTGCGGGGGCCAACGTCCTGACTTTC.

This clonotype was found many times. This chain uses TRBV7-7 with TRBJ2-7; either TRBD1 or TRBD2 may fit D (5 bases each). Trimming pared 5 bases from V and 4 bases from J, leaving 12 bases between. The CDR3 totals 13 residues. CDR1 is SSHAT, CDR2 FNYEAQ, per germline (reference sequence). CDR3: CASSVGTFYEQYF. The DNA for the CDR3 is TGTGCCAGCAGCGTTGGGACCTTTTACGAGCAGTACTTC.

The chain couples TRBV5-6 to TRBJ2-7; D is ambiguous. V lost 1 base, J lost 5 bases, and 13 bases lay in between. CDR3 size: 14 residues. Germline CDR1 and CDR2: SGHDT and YYEEEE. CDR3 sequence reads: CASSLLLGVHEQYF. For the CDR3, the DNA is TGTGCCAGCAGCTTGTTACTTGGGGTACACGAGCAGTACTTC.

This clonotype has ten or more counts. The CDR3: CASQGGQGNSPLHF. The CDR3, as DNA: TGTGCCAGCCAGGGGGGACAGGGTAACTCACCCCTCCACTTT. The chain has TRBV7-9 and TRBJ1-6; 9 positions match TRBD1. Germline lookup yields CDR1 SEHNR and CDR2 FQNEAQ (reference sequence). V trimming: 8 bases; J trimming: 10 bases; junction bases outside the gene matches: 9. The length of the CDR3 is 14 residues.

This clonotype was counted many times. The chain employs TRBV2 and TRBJ1-6; weak D call: TRBD1 (6 bases). Per germline, CDR1 SNHLY and CDR2 FYNNEI. V lost 6 bases, J lost 8 bases, and 11 bases lay in between. The length of the CDR3 is 13 residues. This chain's CDR3 is CASSSNRDSPLHF. DNA of the CDR3: TGTGCCAGCAGCTCTAACAGGGATTCACCCCTCCACTTT.

This clonotype was counted at least ten times. The chain carries TRBV25-1 and TRBJ2-2; 9 bases match TRBD1. Unmatched junction bases numbered 12, after V lost 5 bases and J lost 2 bases. From germline, CDR1 is MGHDK and CDR2 SYGVNS. This CDR3 is 18 amino acids long. CDR3 sequence (DNA): TGTGCCAGCAGTCGGGGGACAGGGATCAGGGTTAACACCGGGGAGCTGTTTTTT. It codes for CASSRGTGIRVNTGELFF. Full variable domain (remainder filled in from reference TRBV25-1 and TRBJ2-2): EADIYQTPRYLVIGTGKKITLECSQTMGHDKMYWYQQDPGMELHLIHYSYGVNSTEKGDLSSESTVSRIRTEHFPLTLESARPSHTSQYLCASSRGTGIRVNTGELFFGEGSRLTVL.

This clonotype was seen ten or more times. The chain joins TRBV9 to TRBJ1-2, with D unresolved. Deletions cut 1 base from V and 7 bases from J, with 11 bases between. Germline values: CDR1 SGDLS, CDR2 YYNGEE. CDR3 length: 13 amino acids. The CDR3, as DNA: TGTGCCAGCAGCGTACAGGTTTGGGCTGGCTACACCTTC. Translating gives CASSVQVWAGYTF.

Remarks on this clonotype: This may be a read error: a much more frequent sequence differs by one nucleotide. The rearrangement links TRBV19 to TRBJ1-6; 7 bases align to TRBD1. Germline CDR1 reads LNHDA; CDR2 reads SQIVND (reference sequence). The CDR3 is 17 residues long. With 7 bases clipped from V and 14 bases from J, the junction kept 23 bases outside the gene matches. The CDR3 bases are TGTGCCAGTATAAATCGGGACAGCTACTTTTATCAATCAGCCCTCCACTTT. Encoded protein: CASINRDSYFYQSALHF. The full variable domain, with the rest looked up from reference TRBV19 and TRBJ1-6, is DGGITQSPKYLFRKEGQNVTLSCEQNLNHDAMYWYRQDPGQGLRLIYYSQIVNDFQKGDIAEGYSVSREKKESFPLTVTSAQKNPTAFYLCASINRDSYFYQSALHFGNGTRLTVT.

This clonotype was observed at least ten times. This chain links TRBV15 with TRBJ1-4, with a weak D call TRBD1 (6 bases). Germline V gives CDR1 LNHNV, CDR2 YYDKDF (reference sequence). This CDR3 contains 17 residues. V lost 2 bases to trimming and J lost 7 bases, with 20 bases between them. The CDR3 coding sequence is TGTGCCACCAGCAGAACCCGGGACACTCAAGGGTTTGAAAAACTGTTTTTT. Translating gives CATSRTRDTQGFEKLFF.

This clonotype was seen at least ten times. The chain joins TRBV11-2 to TRBJ1-2; D gene uncertain. CDR1 SGHAT and CDR2 FQNNGV come from the germline V gene. The germline V and J ends were trimmed by 1 base and 2 bases, with 11 bases remaining between them. The CDR3 is made up of 15 amino acids. CDR3 nucleotide sequence: TGTGCCAGCAGCTTAGGGAGGCTAGCGAACTATGGCTACACCTTC. It yields the protein CASSLGRLANYGYTF.

The rearrangement links TRBV24-1 to TRBJ1-1; 10 positions agree with TRBD1. This CDR3 is 13 amino acids long. With 4 bases clipped from V and 7 bases from J, the junction kept 2 bases outside the gene matches. Germline V CDR1 and CDR2: KGHDR, SFDVKD. CDR3 in amino acids: CATSDRDRGEAFF. The CDR3 DNA follows: TGTGCCACCAGTGACCGGGACAGGGGTGAAGCTTTCTTT.

This chain joins TRBV9 and TRBJ2-5; the D gene is possibly TRBD1 (6 bases). The V and J ends lost 5 bases and 1 base respectively, with 18 bases between them. The CDR3 spans 16 residues. The germline gives CDR1 SGDLS, CDR2 YYNGEE. The CDR3 region is CASSYSFRGVQETQYF. DNA for the CDR3: TGTGCCAGCAGTTACTCGTTCAGGGGCGTCCAAGAGACCCAGTACTTC. The full variable domain, with the rest looked up from reference TRBV9 and TRBJ2-5, is DSGVTQTPKHLITATGQRVTLRCSPRSGDLSVYWYQQSLDQGLQFLIQYYNGEERAKGNILERFSAQQFPDLHSELNLSSLELGDSALYFCASSYSFRGVQETQYFGPGTRLLVL.

This clonotype showed up many times. The J gene is TRBJ1-2, the V gene TRBV7-9, with D possibly TRBD1 on 5 matching bases. V was clipped by 1 base and J by 8 bases, with 17 bases between them. Germline CDR1 reads SEHNR; CDR2 reads FQNEAQ (reference sequence). The CDR3 is 15 amino acids. CDR3 sequence: CASSLGVDRVRGYTF. The CDR3 DNA sequence: TGTGCCAGCAGCTTAGGAGTCGACAGAGTACGGGGCTACACCTTC.

Ten or more counts support this clonotype. The CDR3 region is CASSLDQLDNSPLHF. The DNA of the CDR3 is TGTGCCAGCAGCTTGGACCAGCTTGATAATTCACCCCTCCACTTT. The V and J genes are TRBV5-6 and TRBJ1-6; unclear D gene. Trimming removed 0 bases from V and 5 bases from J, with 9 bases in between. CDR1 is SGHDT and CDR2 is YYEEEE in the germline V gene. The CDR3 covers 15 residues.

This clonotype was found many times. The gene calls are TRBV4-3 and TRBJ1-5; D gene uncertain. The CDR3 is 14 amino acids. The V and J ends lost 0 bases and 3 bases respectively, with 6 bases between them. Germline CDR1 LGHNA, CDR2 YSLEER. In nucleotides, the CDR3 is TGCGCCAGCAGCCAAGAACGGATCAATCAGCCCCAGCATTTT. Protein: CASSQERINQPQHF.

This chain joins TRBV2 and TRBJ2-7, with D unresolved. The length of the CDR3 is 16 residues. The germline V and J ends were trimmed by 8 bases and 0 bases, with 20 bases remaining between them. The V gene's germline CDR1 is SNHLY and CDR2 FYNNEI. In nucleotides, the CDR3 is TGTGCCAGCTCACCACCCTCGACCTATAACTCCTACGAGCAGTACTTC. Protein: CASSPPSTYNSYEQYF.

The CDR3, as DNA: TGTGCCAGCGGCCATGCAGGGTACTTC. As protein: CASGHAGYF. The chain combines TRBV19 with TRBJ2-5; D remains unclear. The length of the CDR3 is 9 residues. Trimming stripped 9 bases from V and 13 bases from J, with 12 bases between. CDR1 is LNHDA and CDR2 is SQIVND in the germline V gene (reference sequence).

The chain carries TRBV7-8 and TRBJ2-7, with 11 bases identical to TRBD2. Trimming took 1 base from V and 0 from J; bases not matched to a gene: 5. This CDR3 comprises 17 residues. Looked up from germline, CDR1 is SGHVS and CDR2 is FQNEAQ. Written as DNA, the CDR3 is TGTGCCAGCAGCTTAGAAGGTAGCGGGGGGGTCTCCTACGAGCAGTACTTC. Translated, it gives CASSLEGSGGVSYEQYF.

This clonotype showed up just a few times. The J gene is TRBJ2-2, the V gene TRBV13; D is undetermined. V was pared by 7 bases and J by 2 bases, with 5 bases between. The CDR3 runs 12 residues. The germline CDR1 and CDR2 sequences are PRHDT and FYEKMQ (reference sequence). CDR3 sequence: CASKTNTGELFF. CDR3 nucleotides: TGTGCCAGCAAAACAAACACCGGGGAGCTGTTTTTT.

The J gene is TRBJ2-5, the V gene TRBV29-1; TRBD2 matches at 8 bases. The CDR3 spans 14 residues. In germline, CDR1 is SQVTM, CDR2 ANQGSEA. V trimming: 8 bases; J trimming: 8 bases; junction bases outside the gene matches: 16. The CDR3 protein is CSLDWRGATETQYF. The CDR3 DNA reads TGCAGCTTGGATTGGCGGGGGGCAACCGAAACCCAGTACTTC. Complete variable domain (other parts from reference TRBV29-1 and TRBJ2-5): SAVISQKPSRDICQRGTSLTIQCQVDSQVTMMFWYRQQPGQSLTLIATANQGSEATYESGFVIDKFPISRPNLTFSTLTVSNMSPEDSSIYLCSLDWRGATETQYFGPGTRLLVL.

The V call is TRBV24-1, the J call TRBJ2-5, with D perhaps being TRBD1 or TRBD2 (5 bases each). The ends were cut back, 3 bases at V and 1 base at J, with 14 bases in the middle. Germline V gives CDR1 KGHDR, CDR2 SFDVKD. The CDR3 is 16 amino acids. This CDR3 reads CATSDGRRGAQETQYF. Here the CDR3 DNA reads TGTGCCACCAGTGATGGAAGGCGAGGGGCCCAAGAGACCCAGTACTTC.

At least ten counts were recorded for this clonotype. The rearrangement uses TRBV29-1 and TRBJ2-7; tentative D call: TRBD1 (6 bases). This CDR3 comprises 15 residues. The V and J ends lost 0 bases and 6 bases respectively, with 18 bases between them. From germline, CDR1 is SQVTM and CDR2 ANQGSEA. The CDR3 sequence is CSVEDGNRETLEQYF. CDR3 in DNA: TGCAGCGTTGAAGACGGGAACAGGGAAACTCTCGAGCAGTACTTC.

There are a few counts of this clonotype. The chain links TRBV29-1 to TRBJ2-3; D gene ambiguous. Trimming left V 3 bases short and J 5 bases short, with 9 bases between. This CDR3 comprises 12 residues. CDR1 is SQVTM and CDR2 is ANQGSEA in the germline V gene. CDR3 loop: CSVDPAIDTQYF. CDR3 DNA: TGCAGCGTTGATCCAGCAATAGATACGCAGTATTTT.